This passage covers 7 T cell receptor beta chains from one sample sequenced in a study of response to subunit inactivated influenza vaccine. Using its own MiXCR run on the RT-PCR reads, TCRdb lists one record per CDR3 protein. The sample yields more than 550,000 distinct CDR3 sequences, 12% seen once. This specimen was PBMCs from blood, taken on the day of vaccination. These receptors all stem from a man between 45 and 60 years old who received an inactivated influenza vaccine.

This sequence joins TRBV5-6 and TRBJ2-7, with D possibly matching TRBD1 (6 bases). Germline V CDR1 and CDR2: SGHDT, YYEEEE. This CDR3 comprises 14 residues. V dropped 4 bases and J dropped 2 bases, with 13 bases sitting between them. CDR3 nucleotide sequence: TGTGCCAGCAGCGGCTACAGGGATCCCTACGAGCAGTACTTC. It yields the protein CASSGYRDPYEQYF.

This clonotype was counted only a few times. The rearrangement uses TRBV5-5 and TRBJ2-7, with TRBD1 matching 7 bases. V gave up 4 bases and J gave up 3 bases; unmatched junction bases: 13. The CDR3 totals 16 residues. Germline V lookup: CDR1 SGHKS, CDR2 YYEKEE (reference sequence). CDR3 loop: CASSPPYRGAFYEQYF. CDR3 DNA sequence: TGTGCCAGCAGCCCCCCCTACAGGGGTGCTTTCTACGAGCAGTACTTC.

This clonotype showed up just a few times. The chain links TRBV5-1 to TRBJ2-1; 14 bases map to TRBD2. CDR1 is SGHRS, CDR2 YFSETQ, per germline. The CDR3 runs 15 residues. J lost 6 bases, V lost 2 bases, and 1 base had no gene match. CDR3 loop: CASSFGTSGSNEQFF. The CDR3 DNA reads TGCGCCAGCAGCTTCGGGACTAGCGGGAGCAATGAGCAGTTCTTC.

This clonotype was seen a few times. CDR3 DNA: TGTGCCAGCAGCTTGGAGGGACTCAACACCGGGGAGCTGTTTTTT. This codes for CASSLEGLNTGELFF. This chain connects TRBV7-2 to TRBJ2-2, with a possible D match to TRBD2 (6 bases). In germline, CDR1 is SGHTA, CDR2 FQGNSA. The V end was cut by 3 bases, the J end by 2 bases, with 10 bases between. This CDR3 has 15 residues.

This clonotype was observed a few times. The V gene is TRBV5-1, the J gene TRBJ2-7; D gene unclear. The V gene lost 3 bases and the J gene lost 3 bases, with 7 bases spanning the gap. Germline V gives CDR1 SGHRS, CDR2 YFSETQ. The CDR3 length is 12 residues. The CDR3 loop is CASSSGDYEQYF. The CDR3 nucleotides read TGCGCCAGCAGCTCCGGCGACTACGAGCAGTACTTC. The full variable domain, its missing parts supplied by reference TRBV5-1 and TRBJ2-7, is KAGVTQTPRYLIKTRGQQVTLSCSPISGHRSVSWYQQTPGQGLQFLFEYFSETQRNKGNFPGRFSGRQFSNSRSEMNVSTLELGDSALYLCASSSGDYEQYFGPGTRLTVT.

This chain connects TRBV20-1 to TRBJ2-4, with D possibly being TRBD2 (6 bases). The CDR3 consists of 15 residues. The germline V gene has CDR1 DFQATT and CDR2 SNEGSKA (reference sequence). V shed 5 bases and J shed 3 bases, with 17 bases lying between them. CDR3 coding DNA: TGCAGTGCTGGGAGGACCCGGGGAGTCAAAAACATTCAGTACTTC. It yields the protein CSAGRTRGVKNIQYF.

This clonotype was seen more than once but under ten times. The rearrangement joins TRBV6-2 or TRBV6-3 to TRBJ2-5; D perhaps matches TRBD2 (5 bases). V lost 2 bases and J lost 5, with 9 bases in between. Germline CDR1 and CDR2: MNHEY and SVGEGT. The CDR3 sequence is 13 residues long. The CDR3 DNA sequence: TGTGCCAGCAGTTACCCGGGGTTGGAGACCCAGTACTTC. Its translation is CASSYPGLETQYF.